These 11 T cell receptor beta chains came from one sample sequenced in a study of blood T cell repertoires in COVID-19. TCRdb keeps only in-frame clones here, not all; method: immunoSEQ multiplex PCR. The data hold 90,000 to 120,000 clones, with about nine tenths observed a single time. The sample taken for sequencing was peripheral blood. These receptors came from a man between 65 and 85 years old with acute or convalescent COVID-19.

This chain joins TRBV10-3 and TRBJ2-3, with TRBD1 as a possible D gene (6 bases). Looked up from germline, CDR1 is ENHRY and CDR2 is SYGVKD. Between the trimmed V and J ends, which lost 5 bases and 1 base, there was a span of 7 bases. The CDR3 is made up of 13 amino acids. The CDR3 sequence: CAISRTGTDTQYF. The CDR3 DNA is TGTGCCATCAGTAGGACAGGCACAGATACGCAGTATTTT.

This clone has a single count. V usage is TRBV7-9 and J usage is TRBJ1-2; perhaps TRBD1 as D (6 bases). This CDR3 region has 15 residues. With 5 bases removed from V and 4 bases from J, the gap between germline ends came to 17 bases. Per the germline V gene, CDR1 is SEHNR and CDR2 is FQNEAQ (reference sequence). CDR3 protein: CASSPNSVGGYGYTF. DNA for the CDR3: TGTGCCAGCAGCCCCAATAGTGTAGGGGGCTATGGCTACACCTTC. Based on the CDR3 plus reference TRBV7-9 and TRBJ1-2, the full variable domain is DTGVSQNPRHKITKRGQNVTFRCDPISEHNRLYWYRQTLGQGPEFLTYFQNEAQLEKSRLLSDRFSAERPKGSFSTLEIQRTEQGDSAMYLCASSPNSVGGYGYTFGSGTRLTVV.

The chain recombines TRBV3-1 (or the pseudogene TRBV3-2) with TRBJ2-5; 13 bases line up with TRBD2. The CDR3 extends over 16 amino acids. CDR1 LGHDT and CDR2 YNNKEL come from the germline V gene (reference sequence). V lost 4 bases, J lost 3 bases, and 5 bases stayed unmatched. The CDR3 is CASSRGTSGVKETQYF. As DNA, the CDR3 is TGTGCCAGCAGCCGTGGGACTAGCGGGGTTAAAGAGACCCAGTACTTC.

The chain uses TRBV2 and TRBJ2-7; 8 bases are shared with TRBD2. Germline V gene lookup returns CDR1 SNHLY and CDR2 FYNNEI. With V trimmed by 6 bases and J by 4 bases, 5 bases remained unmatched. The CDR3 sequence is 13 residues long. CDR3 DNA: TGTGCCAGCAGGCTGACTAGCGAGTACGAGCAGTACTTC. Its protein product is CASRLTSEYEQYF.

This clone was recorded once. This chain uses TRBV7-8 with TRBJ1-1, with TRBD1 matching over 8 bases. Germline V gene data show CDR1 as SGHVS and CDR2 as FQNEAQ. The junction had 4 bases not matched to a gene; V was cut back by 1 base and J by 0 bases. This CDR3 has 16 amino acids. The CDR3 sequence is CASSLGDRTMNTEAFF. The CDR3 DNA reads TGTGCCAGCAGCTTAGGGGACAGGACGATGAACACTGAAGCTTTCTTT.

V and J are TRBV5-4 and TRBJ2-5, with TRBD2 as a possible D gene (5 bases). This CDR3 is built from 13 residues. Germline V gives CDR1 SGHNT, CDR2 YYREEE (reference sequence). Trimming took 2 bases from V and 4 from J, leaving 9 bases between them. CDR3 sequence: CASSFSGRETQYF. CDR3 DNA: TGTGCCAGCAGCTTTTCGGGGAGAGAGACCCAGTACTTC. The complete variable domain, with remaining parts taken from reference TRBV5-4 and TRBJ2-5, reads ETGVTQSPTHLIKTRGQQVTLRCSSQSGHNTVSWYQQALGQGPQFIFQYYREEENGRGNFPPRFSGLQFPNYSSELNVNALELDDSALYLCASSFSGRETQYFGPGTRLLVL.

This rearrangement joins TRBV12-3 or TRBV12-4 to TRBJ2-7, with 7 bases identical to TRBD1. V was clipped by 6 bases and J by 6 bases; unmatched bases: 5. CDR3 length equals 12 residues. The CDR3 nucleotides are TGTGCCAGCAGACCGAGACAGGGCGAGCAGTACTTC. Translated: CASRPRQGEQYF.

The gene calls are TRBV5-1 and TRBJ2-2; 8 positions match TRBD1. Germline V gene data show CDR1 as SGHRS and CDR2 as YFSETQ. The CDR3 loop spans 14 amino acids. With 4 bases clipped from V and 7 bases from J, the junction kept 6 bases outside the gene matches. The chain's CDR3 is CASSGTTGGGELFF. The CDR3 nucleotides read TGCGCCAGCAGCGGAACTACAGGGGGCGGGGAGCTGTTTTTT.

The chain joins TRBV27 to TRBJ2-7, with D maybe TRBD2 (6 bases). The V gene lost 3 bases and the J gene lost 6 bases, with 21 bases spanning the gap. CDR3 length equals 16 residues. Germline lookup yields CDR1 MNHEY and CDR2 SMNVEV (reference sequence). CDR3 DNA: TGTGCCAGCAGTTTCGGAGGGAACCCCTCAATAGCCGAGCAGTACTTC. It is translated as CASSFGGNPSIAEQYF.

The chain employs TRBV7-9 and TRBJ2-2, with TRBD2 matching over 8 bases. Germline V gene lookup returns CDR1 SEHNR and CDR2 FQNEAQ (reference sequence). The CDR3 has 14 amino acids. Trimming removed 10 bases from V and 7 bases from J; junction bases left unmatched: 11. DNA for the CDR3: TGTGCCATCCAAGGGATAGCGGGACACGGGGAGCTGTTTTTT. This gives the protein CAIQGIAGHGELFF. Filled out from reference TRBV7-9 and TRBJ2-2, the complete variable domain reads DTGVSQNPRHKITKRGQNVTFRCDPISEHNRLYWYRQTLGQGPEFLTYFQNEAQLEKSRLLSDRFSAERPKGSFSTLEIQRTEQGDSAMYLCAIQGIAGHGELFFGEGSRLTVL.

The chain is built from TRBV11-2 and TRBJ1-1, with D perhaps matching TRBD1 (6 bases). V was shortened by 8 bases and J by 8 bases, with 21 bases between the two germline ends. The length of the CDR3 is 14 residues. Germline CDR1 is SGHAT and CDR2 is FQNNGV. For the CDR3, the DNA is TGTGCCAGCCTTCAAACGGGAAACAGGGCCGAAGCTTTCTTT. As protein: CASLQTGNRAEAFF.